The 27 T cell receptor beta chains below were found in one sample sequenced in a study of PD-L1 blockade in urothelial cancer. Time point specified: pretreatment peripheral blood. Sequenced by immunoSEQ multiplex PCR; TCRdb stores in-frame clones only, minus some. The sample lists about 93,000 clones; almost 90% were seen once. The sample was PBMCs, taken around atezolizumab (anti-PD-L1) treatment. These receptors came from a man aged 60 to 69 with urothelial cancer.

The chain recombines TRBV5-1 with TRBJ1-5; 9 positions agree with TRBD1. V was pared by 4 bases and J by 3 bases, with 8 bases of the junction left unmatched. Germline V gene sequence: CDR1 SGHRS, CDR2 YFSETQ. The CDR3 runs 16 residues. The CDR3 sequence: CASSPGQGRYNQPQHF. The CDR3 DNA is TGCGCCAGCAGCCCGGGACAGGGACGCTACAATCAGCCCCAGCATTTT. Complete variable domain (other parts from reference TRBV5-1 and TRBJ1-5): KAGVTQTPRYLIKTRGQQVTLSCSPISGHRSVSWYQQTPGQGLQFLFEYFSETQRNKGNFPGRFSGRQFSNSRSEMNVSTLELGDSALYLCASSPGQGRYNQPQHFGDGTRLSIL.

CDR3 region: CASSWRTGGGEQYF. In DNA, the CDR3 is TGTGCCAGCAGCTGGAGGACAGGGGGCGGGGAGCAGTACTTC. This chain links TRBV5-4 with TRBJ2-7; 11 nucleotides match TRBD1. The CDR3 extends over 14 amino acids. Germline trimming cut 3 bases from V and 7 bases from J; bases unmatched to any gene: 6. The germline V gene encodes CDR1 SGHNT and CDR2 YYREEE (reference sequence).

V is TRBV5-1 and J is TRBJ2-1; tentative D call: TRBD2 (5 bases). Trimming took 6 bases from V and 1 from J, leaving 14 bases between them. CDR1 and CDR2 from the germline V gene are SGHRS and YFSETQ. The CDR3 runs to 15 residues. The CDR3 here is CASKLAPSSYNEQFF. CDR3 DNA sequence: TGCGCCAGCAAGCTAGCCCCCTCATCCTACAATGAGCAGTTCTTC.

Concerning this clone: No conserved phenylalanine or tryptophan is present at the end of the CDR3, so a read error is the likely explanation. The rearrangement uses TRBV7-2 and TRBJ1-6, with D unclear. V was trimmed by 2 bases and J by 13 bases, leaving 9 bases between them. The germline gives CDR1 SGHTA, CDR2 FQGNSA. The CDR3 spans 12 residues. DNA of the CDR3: TGTGCCAGCAGCTTATACCAGGCTCCCCTCCACCTT. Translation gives CASSLYQAPLHL.

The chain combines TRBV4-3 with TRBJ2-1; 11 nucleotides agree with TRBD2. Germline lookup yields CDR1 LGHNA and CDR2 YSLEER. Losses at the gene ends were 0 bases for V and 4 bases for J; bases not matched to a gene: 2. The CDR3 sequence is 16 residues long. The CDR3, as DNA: TGCGCCAGCAGCCAAGAGTCTAGCGGGAGGTACAATGAGCAGTTCTTC. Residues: CASSQESSGRYNEQFF.

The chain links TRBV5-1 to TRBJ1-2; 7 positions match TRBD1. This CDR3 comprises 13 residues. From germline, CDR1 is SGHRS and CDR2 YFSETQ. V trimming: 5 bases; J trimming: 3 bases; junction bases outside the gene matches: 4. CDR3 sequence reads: CASRPGQDYGYTF. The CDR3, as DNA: TGCGCCAGCAGACCTGGACAGGACTATGGCTACACCTTC.

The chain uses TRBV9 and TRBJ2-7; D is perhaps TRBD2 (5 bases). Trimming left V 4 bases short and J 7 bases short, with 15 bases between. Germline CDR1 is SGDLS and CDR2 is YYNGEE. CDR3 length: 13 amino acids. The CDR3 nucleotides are TGTGCCAGCAGCACGAGACTACTCGGGGAGCAGTACTTC. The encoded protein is CASSTRLLGEQYF.

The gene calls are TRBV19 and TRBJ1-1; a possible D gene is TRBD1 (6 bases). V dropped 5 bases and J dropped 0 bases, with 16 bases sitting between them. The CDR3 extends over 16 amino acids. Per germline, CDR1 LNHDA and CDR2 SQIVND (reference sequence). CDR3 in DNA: TGTGCCAGTAGTCACCGAGGGGGGAGGGTGAACACTGAAGCTTTCTTT. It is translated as CASSHRGGRVNTEAFF.

The CDR3 reads CASSPGGTGVHEQYF. CDR3 coding DNA: TGTGCCAGCAGCCCAGGGGGGACAGGGGTCCACGAGCAGTACTTC. The rearrangement links TRBV7-2 to TRBJ2-7; TRBD1 agrees at 10 bases. The CDR3 length is 15 residues. J gave up 5 bases and V 5 bases, and 9 bases lay outside the gene matches. Germline V gene data show CDR1 as SGHTA and CDR2 as FQGNSA.

CDR3 protein: CASSQGPGMGTKNIQYF. The CDR3 DNA follows: TGCGCCAGCAGCCAGGGCCCAGGGATGGGTACCAAAAACATTCAGTACTTC. The rearrangement uses TRBV4-1 and TRBJ2-4, with D possibly being TRBD1 (5 bases). This CDR3 is 17 amino acids long. The V and J ends lost 3 bases and 2 bases respectively, with 17 bases between them. The germline CDR1 and CDR2 sequences are MGHRA and YSYEKL.

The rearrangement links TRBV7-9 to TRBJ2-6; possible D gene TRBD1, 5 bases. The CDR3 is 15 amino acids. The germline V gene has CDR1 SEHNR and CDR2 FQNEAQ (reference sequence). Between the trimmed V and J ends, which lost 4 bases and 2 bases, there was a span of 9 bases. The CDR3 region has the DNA TGTGCCAGCAGCTCAATAGGGGCTGGGGCCAACGTCCTGACTTTC. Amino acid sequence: CASSSIGAGANVLTF. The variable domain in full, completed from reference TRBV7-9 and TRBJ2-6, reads DTGVSQNPRHKITKRGQNVTFRCDPISEHNRLYWYRQTLGQGPEFLTYFQNEAQLEKSRLLSDRFSAERPKGSFSTLEIQRTEQGDSAMYLCASSSIGAGANVLTFGAGSRLTVL.

The CDR3 region is CASSQDLDRARPQHF. The CDR3 nucleotides are TGCGCCAGCAGCCAAGACCTCGACAGGGCCAGGCCCCAGCATTTT. The chain is built from TRBV4-1 and TRBJ1-5; TRBD1 matches 7 bases. Looked up from germline, CDR1 is MGHRA and CDR2 is YSYEKL. This CDR3 contains 15 residues. V was pared by 0 bases and J by 9 bases, with 8 bases of the junction left unmatched.

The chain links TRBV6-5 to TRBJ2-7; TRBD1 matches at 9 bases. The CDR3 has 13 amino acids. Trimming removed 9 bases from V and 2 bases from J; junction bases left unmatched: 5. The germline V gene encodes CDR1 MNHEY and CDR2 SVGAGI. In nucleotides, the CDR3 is TGTGCCAGTAGGGACAGGGTGCCCTACGAGCAGTACTTC. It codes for CASRDRVPYEQYF.

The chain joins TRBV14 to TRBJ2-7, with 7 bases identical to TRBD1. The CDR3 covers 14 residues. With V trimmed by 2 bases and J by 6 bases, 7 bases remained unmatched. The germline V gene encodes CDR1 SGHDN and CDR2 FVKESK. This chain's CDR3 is CASSQYRGQGEQYF. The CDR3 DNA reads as TGTGCCAGCAGCCAATACAGGGGTCAAGGCGAGCAGTACTTC.

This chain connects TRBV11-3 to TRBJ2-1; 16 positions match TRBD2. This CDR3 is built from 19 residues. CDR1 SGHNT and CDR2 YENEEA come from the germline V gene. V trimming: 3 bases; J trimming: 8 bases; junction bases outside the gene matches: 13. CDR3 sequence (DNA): TGTGCCAGCAGCTTTCAACCCCCGGGACTAGCGGGAGGGTGGGATGAGCAGTTCTTC. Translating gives CASSFQPPGLAGGWDEQFF.

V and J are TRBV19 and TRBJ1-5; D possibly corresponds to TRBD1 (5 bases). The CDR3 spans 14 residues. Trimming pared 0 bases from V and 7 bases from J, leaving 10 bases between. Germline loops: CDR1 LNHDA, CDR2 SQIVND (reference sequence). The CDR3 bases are TGTGCCAGTAGTATAGACAGGGTTTACCAGCCCCAGCATTTT. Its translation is CASSIDRVYQPQHF.

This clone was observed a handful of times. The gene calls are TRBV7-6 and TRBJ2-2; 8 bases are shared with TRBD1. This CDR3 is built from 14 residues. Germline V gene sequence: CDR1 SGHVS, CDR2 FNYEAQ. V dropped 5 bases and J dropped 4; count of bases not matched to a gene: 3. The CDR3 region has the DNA TGTGCCAGCAGCCTCCAGGGGGCCACCGGGGAGCTGTTTTTT. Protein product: CASSLQGATGELFF.

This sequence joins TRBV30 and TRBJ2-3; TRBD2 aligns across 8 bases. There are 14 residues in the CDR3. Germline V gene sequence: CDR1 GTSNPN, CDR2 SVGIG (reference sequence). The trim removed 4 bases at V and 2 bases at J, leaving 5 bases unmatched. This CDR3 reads CAWKQRGLTDTQYF. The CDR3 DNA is TGTGCCTGGAAACAGCGGGGGCTCACAGATACGCAGTATTTT. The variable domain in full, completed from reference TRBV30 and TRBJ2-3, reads SQTIHQWPATLVQPVGSPLSLECTVEGTSNPNLYWYRQAAGRGLQLLFYSVGIGQISSEVPQNLSASRPQDRQFILSSKKLLLSDSGFYLCAWKQRGLTDTQYFGPGTRLTVL.

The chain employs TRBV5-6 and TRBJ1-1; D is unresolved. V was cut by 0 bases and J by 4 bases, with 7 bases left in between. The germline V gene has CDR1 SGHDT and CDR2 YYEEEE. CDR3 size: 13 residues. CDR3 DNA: TGTGCCAGCAGCTTGGCCGGGAGCACTGAAGCTTTCTTT. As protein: CASSLAGSTEAFF.

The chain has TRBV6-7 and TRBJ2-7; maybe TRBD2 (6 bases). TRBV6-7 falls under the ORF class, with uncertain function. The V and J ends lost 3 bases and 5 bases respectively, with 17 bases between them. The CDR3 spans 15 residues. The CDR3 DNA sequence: TGTGCCAGCAGTTATCTAGGCGGGATTTGGGACGAGCAGTACTTC. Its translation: CASSYLGGIWDEQYF.

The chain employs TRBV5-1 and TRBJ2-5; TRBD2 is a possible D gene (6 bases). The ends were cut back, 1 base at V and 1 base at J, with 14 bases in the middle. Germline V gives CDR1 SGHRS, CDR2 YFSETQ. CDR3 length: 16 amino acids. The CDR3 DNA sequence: TGCGCCAGCAGCTTGAGGGCTGGAGCGGGCCAAGAGACCCAGTACTTC. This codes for CASSLRAGAGQETQYF.

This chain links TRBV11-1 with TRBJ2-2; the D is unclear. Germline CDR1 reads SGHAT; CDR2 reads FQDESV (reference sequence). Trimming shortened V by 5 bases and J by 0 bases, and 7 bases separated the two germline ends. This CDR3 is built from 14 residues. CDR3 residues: CASSPRSNTGELFF. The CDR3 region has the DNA TGTGCCAGCAGCCCCCGTTCGAACACCGGGGAGCTGTTTTTT.

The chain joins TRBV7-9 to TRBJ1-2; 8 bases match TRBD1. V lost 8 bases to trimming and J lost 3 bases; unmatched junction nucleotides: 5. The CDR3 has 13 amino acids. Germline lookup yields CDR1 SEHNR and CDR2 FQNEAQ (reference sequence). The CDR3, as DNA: TGTGCCAGCGCACCAGGGGGCGACTATGGCTACACCTTC. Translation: CASAPGGDYGYTF.

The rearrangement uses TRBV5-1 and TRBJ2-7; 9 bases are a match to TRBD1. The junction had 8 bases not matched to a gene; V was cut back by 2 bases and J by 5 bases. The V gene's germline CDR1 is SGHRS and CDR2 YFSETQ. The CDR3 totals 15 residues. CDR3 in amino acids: CASSFSGTGLNEQYF. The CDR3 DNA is TGCGCCAGCAGCTTCTCCGGGACAGGGCTGAACGAGCAGTACTTC.

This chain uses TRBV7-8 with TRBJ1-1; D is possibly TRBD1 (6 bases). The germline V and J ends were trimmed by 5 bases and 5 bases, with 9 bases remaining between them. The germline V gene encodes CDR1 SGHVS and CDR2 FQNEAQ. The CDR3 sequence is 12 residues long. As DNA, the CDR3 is TGTGCCAGCAGCAAACAGGGAACTGAAGCTTTCTTT. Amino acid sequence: CASSKQGTEAFF.

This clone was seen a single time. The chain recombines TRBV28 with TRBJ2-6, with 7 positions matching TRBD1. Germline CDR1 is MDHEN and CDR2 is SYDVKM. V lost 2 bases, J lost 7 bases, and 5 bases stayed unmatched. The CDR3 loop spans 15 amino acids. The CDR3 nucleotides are TGTGCCAGCAGTTTAACATACAGGGGAGCCAACGTCCTGACTTTC. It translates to CASSLTYRGANVLTF.

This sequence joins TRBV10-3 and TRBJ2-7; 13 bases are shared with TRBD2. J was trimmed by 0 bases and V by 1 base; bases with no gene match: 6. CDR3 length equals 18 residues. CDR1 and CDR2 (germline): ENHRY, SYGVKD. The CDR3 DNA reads TGTGCCATCAGTGAGTACGGACTAGCGGGGGCCACCTCCTACGAGCAGTACTTC. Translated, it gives CAISEYGLAGATSYEQYF.